This passage covers 24 T cell receptor beta chains from one sample sequenced in a study of Graves' ophthalmopathy and Graves' hyperthyroidism. Amplification of TCR beta CDR3 regions used RNA transcripts. First-round RT-PCR relied on HTBI primers, and a second-round multiplex PCR came next. TCRdb reprocessed the multiplex PCR reads with MiXCR, giving one entry per CDR3 protein. The sample yields about 1.2 million distinct CDR3 sequences, about 38% seen once. The sequenced material came from peripheral blood or thyroid tissue (not recorded which). Source of these receptors: an adult man with Graves' hyperthyroidism.

Concerning this clonotype itself: This may stem from a read error, because a much larger clone lies one nucleotide away. The chain combines TRBV9 with TRBJ1-3; perhaps TRBD1 as D (6 bases). The germline V and J ends were trimmed by 4 bases and 0 bases, with 8 bases remaining between them. The CDR3 consists of 14 residues. Germline V gives CDR1 SGDLS, CDR2 YYNGEE. The CDR3, as DNA: TGTGCCAGCAGCCACAGGGACTCTGGAAACACCATATATTTT. This encodes CASSHRDSGNTIYF.

This clonotype showed up just a few times. The genes are TRBV6-2 or TRBV6-3 and TRBJ2-6; no clear D. This CDR3 is 15 amino acids long. CDR1 and CDR2 (germline): MNHEY, SVGEGT. V shed 6 bases and J shed 0 bases, with 9 bases lying between them. The CDR3 bases are TGTGCCAGCAGCGTGGACCTCTCTGGGGCCAACGTCCTGACTTTC. This gives the protein CASSVDLSGANVLTF.

This clonotype was seen many times. The chain has TRBV20-1 and TRBJ2-7; tentative D call: TRBD2 (5 bases). Per germline, CDR1 DFQATT and CDR2 SNEGSKA (reference sequence). With 0 bases removed from V and 3 bases from J, the gap between germline ends came to 24 bases. This CDR3 has 18 residues. CDR3 amino acids: CSARDPTPGPTTNYEQYF. The DNA for the CDR3 is TGCAGTGCTAGAGATCCAACGCCTGGACCCACGACTAACTACGAGCAGTACTTC.

With respect to this clonotype: This is likely an artifact of a read error, given a far larger clone one base away. V and J are TRBV27 and TRBJ2-7; D unclear. Trimming took off 5 bases at V and 4 bases at J, with 6 bases between the two ends. CDR3 length equals 11 residues. Per germline, CDR1 MNHEY and CDR2 SMNVEV (reference sequence). CDR3 residues: CASSDWYEQYF. CDR3 sequence (DNA): TGTGCCAGCAGTGACTGGTACGAGCAGTACTTC.

V is TRBV11-2 and J is TRBJ2-6, with 9 bases identical to TRBD1. Per germline, CDR1 SGHAT and CDR2 FQNNGV. The CDR3 loop spans 19 amino acids. The J segment lost 1 base and the V segment lost 1 base, leaving 8 bases of the junction unmatched. The CDR3 DNA reads as TGTGCCAGCAGCTTAGTACGTGGACAGGGGATATCTGGGGCCAACGTCCTGACTTTC. This gives the protein CASSLVRGQGISGANVLTF.

This clonotype was recorded many times. V gene TRBV10-3 combines with J gene TRBJ2-7; a weak D match, TRBD1 (6 bases). Germline loops: CDR1 ENHRY, CDR2 SYGVKD. V lost 5 bases to trimming and J lost 6 bases, with 26 bases between them. The CDR3 has 17 residues. The chain's CDR3 is CAISIMPDRSSLREQYF. Written as DNA, the CDR3 is TGTGCCATCAGTATAATGCCGGACAGATCTTCCCTCCGCGAGCAGTACTTC.

The chain is built from TRBV15 and TRBJ2-7; 9 nucleotides line up with TRBD1. This CDR3 region has 18 residues. V was clipped by 3 bases and J by 3 bases; unmatched bases: 15. Germline V gives CDR1 LNHNV, CDR2 YYDKDF (reference sequence). CDR3 bases: TGTGCCACCAGCAGGGACAGGGGAGGGGCTGGTACGCACTACGAGCAGTACTTC. Its translation is CATSRDRGGAGTHYEQYF.

The V call is TRBV29-1, the J call TRBJ1-4; a weak D match, TRBD1 (6 bases). Looked up from germline, CDR1 is SQVTM and CDR2 is ANQGSEA. CDR3 length: 12 amino acids. Trimming shortened V by 7 bases and J by 3 bases, and 9 bases separated the two germline ends. CDR3 amino acids: CSGGHSNEKLFF. CDR3 DNA sequence: TGCAGCGGGGGACATTCTAATGAAAAACTGTTTTTT.

This clonotype was counted many times. V and J are TRBV11-2 and TRBJ1-6; possible D gene TRBD1, 5 bases. This CDR3 has 15 amino acids. Looked up from germline, CDR1 is SGHAT and CDR2 is FQNNGV. With 4 bases removed from V and 9 bases from J, the gap between germline ends came to 16 bases. The CDR3: CASSSRDAGGSPLHF. The CDR3 nucleotides read TGTGCCAGCAGCTCGCGGGACGCAGGCGGTTCACCCCTCCACTTT.

Notes on this clonotype: This may be a read error, as it is one base from a much larger clone. The chain links TRBV12-3 or TRBV12-4 to TRBJ1-2, with D possibly TRBD1 on 6 matching bases. This CDR3 is 14 amino acids long. V was clipped by 2 bases and J by 8 bases, with 15 bases between them. CDR3 region: CASSLSARGGGYTF. In DNA, the CDR3 is TGTGCCAGCAGTTTATCGGCGAGAGGGGGGGGCTACACCTTC.

In its sample, this clonotype was seen many times. This chain connects TRBV20-1 to TRBJ2-2; TRBD1 matches 10 bases. The V gene end was trimmed by 3 bases and the J gene end by 3 bases; junction bases not matched to a gene: 13. The CDR3 covers 18 residues. Germline V lookup: CDR1 DFQATT, CDR2 SNEGSKA (reference sequence). The CDR3, as DNA: TGCAGTGCTAGTGGTGACAGGGGGCAGGGACTTTACACCGGGGAGCTGTTTTTT. It encodes CSASGDRGQGLYTGELFF.

Points on this clonotype: A read error is possible here, since a much larger clone lies one base away. Lacking the conserved final phenylalanine or tryptophan, this CDR3 likely reflects a read error. The rearrangement joins TRBV5-1 to TRBJ1-1; the match to TRBD1 covers 9 bases. The CDR3 extends over 13 amino acids. The junction had 8 bases not matched to a gene; V was cut back by 4 bases and J by 10 bases. Germline V CDR1 and CDR2: SGHRS, YFSETQ. The CDR3 loop reads CASSARDRVGAFL. In DNA form, the CDR3 reads TGCGCCAGCAGCGCCCGGGACAGGGTTGGAGCTTTCCTT.

This clonotype has a count of ten or more. J is TRBJ2-5 and V is TRBV14; D remains unclear. Trimming cost V 0 bases and J 2 bases, with 10 bases left between them. The CDR3 has 15 amino acids. CDR1 is SGHDN and CDR2 is FVKESK in the germline V gene. Here the CDR3 DNA reads TGTGCCAGCAGCCAAGAAGACGCTCAGCAAGAGACCCAGTACTTC. It is translated as CASSQEDAQQETQYF.

CDR3 in amino acids: CASSRGLPNYGYTF. The CDR3 coding sequence is TGTGCCAGCAGTAGGGGACTCCCTAACTATGGCTACACCTTC. V gene TRBV7-3 combines with J gene TRBJ1-2, with a possible D match to TRBD1 (5 bases). The germline V gene has CDR1 SGHTA and CDR2 FQGTGA. The CDR3 length is 14 residues. The V and J ends lost 6 bases and 0 bases respectively, with 11 bases between them.

V and J are TRBV7-2 and TRBJ2-7, with TRBD2 identical over 8 bases. Per the germline V gene, CDR1 is SGHTA and CDR2 is FQGNSA. The length of the CDR3 is 13 residues. Germline trimming cut 2 bases from V and 10 bases from J; bases unmatched to any gene: 7. The CDR3, as DNA: TGTGCCAGCAGCTTATTAGGTAGCGGGAATCAGTACTTC. Protein product: CASSLLGSGNQYF.

V is TRBV24-1 and J is TRBJ1-5; D is unresolved. The germline V gene has CDR1 KGHDR and CDR2 SFDVKD. Trimming cost V 4 bases and J 6 bases, with 9 bases left between them. CDR3 size: 13 residues. CDR3 nucleotide sequence: TGTGCCACCAGTGAGCGACAAATTCAGCCCCAGCATTTT. This translates into CATSERQIQPQHF.

This clonotype was seen repeatedly, ten times or more. The gene calls are TRBV11-2 and TRBJ1-1; D gene uncertain. Germline CDR1 SGHAT, CDR2 FQNNGV. The germline V and J ends were trimmed by 0 bases and 1 base, with 9 bases remaining between them. The CDR3 has 15 amino acids. The chain's CDR3 is CASSLDPPGNTEAFF. The CDR3 nucleotides read TGTGCCAGCAGCTTAGATCCCCCCGGGAACACTGAAGCTTTCTTT.

The genes are TRBV20-1 and TRBJ1-2, with 9 bases matching TRBD1. CDR1 is DFQATT and CDR2 is SNEGSKA in the germline V gene (reference sequence). V was clipped by 3 bases and J by 4 bases; unmatched bases: 9. This CDR3 spans 15 amino acids. CDR3 nucleotide sequence: TGCAGTGCTAGTCGGACAGGGGTTGGAGCCTATGGCTACACCTTC. Protein product: CSASRTGVGAYGYTF.

This clonotype was detected only a few times. CDR3 sequence reads: CASTPVGGANYGYTF. CDR3 coding DNA: TGTGCCAGCACCCCTGTTGGAGGGGCTAACTATGGCTACACCTTC. The chain couples TRBV5-4 to TRBJ1-2, with a possible D match to TRBD1 (5 bases). With 6 bases removed from V and 0 bases from J, the gap between germline ends came to 15 bases. The CDR3 extends over 15 amino acids. Germline V gene lookup returns CDR1 SGHNT and CDR2 YYREEE (reference sequence).

The V call is TRBV7-2, the J call TRBJ2-3; D remains ambiguous. In germline, CDR1 is SGHTA, CDR2 FQGNSA. The CDR3 is 15 amino acids. V was trimmed by 2 bases and J by 4 bases, leaving 13 bases between them. In DNA, the CDR3 is TGTGCCAGCAGCTTACGACGAATAGGAGCAGATACGCAGTATTTT. This encodes CASSLRRIGADTQYF.

This chain joins TRBV19 and TRBJ2-7; weak D call: TRBD1 (6 bases). CDR3 length: 13 amino acids. The V gene lost 7 bases and the J gene lost 3 bases, with 13 bases spanning the gap. CDR1 and CDR2 (germline): LNHDA, SQIVND (reference sequence). In DNA form, the CDR3 reads TGTGCCAGTAAAGACAGGACACTCTACGAGCAGTACTTC. This encodes CASKDRTLYEQYF.

The chain joins TRBV29-1 to TRBJ2-6; a possible D gene is TRBD1 (5 bases). V was trimmed by 6 bases and J by 3 bases, leaving 6 bases between them. This CDR3 is built from 12 residues. The germline V gene has CDR1 SQVTM and CDR2 ANQGSEA. The DNA for the CDR3 is TGCAGCGTCCAGGGTGGGGCCAACGTCCTGACTTTC. Translation: CSVQGGANVLTF.

The CDR3 sequence is CASSDVGGVYEQYF. The CDR3 nucleotides read TGTGCCAGCAGCGACGTAGGGGGCGTGTACGAGCAGTACTTC. V and J are TRBV11-2 and TRBJ2-7; TRBD1 agrees at 7 bases. V shed 5 bases, J shed 4 bases, and the junction held 8 bases outside the gene matches. From germline, CDR1 is SGHAT and CDR2 FQNNGV. The CDR3 is 14 amino acids.

This chain links TRBV10-3 with TRBJ1-2; D perhaps matches TRBD1 (6 bases). The CDR3 covers 18 residues. Germline CDR1 ENHRY, CDR2 SYGVKD. Trimming shortened V by 0 bases and J by 4 bases, and 21 bases separated the two germline ends. CDR3 nucleotides: TGTGCCATCAGTGAGTCGACCCCGACAGGACCGTTGAGCTATGGCTACACCTTC. Translating it yields CAISESTPTGPLSYGYTF.